This T cell receptor (beta chain) emerged from a study of T cell changes during pregnancy in multiple sclerosis (dated by TCRdb to between 2018 and 2020). Study-wide context: The study looked at changes in the T cell repertoire across pregnancy in women with multiple sclerosis.

Library method: the immunoSEQ multiplex PCR assay. The immuneACCESS repertoire file appears here via TCRdb, limited to in-frame rearrangements. These files lack a portion of the clones; in checked studies, under half of the deficit traces to unresolved V genes, and the cause of the others is not known. This sample gives some 37,000 clones in total; approximately 90% of them show up just once. In total, the top ten clones hold around 0.8% of the sample. In regard to this clone: Its recognized antigen is unknown. Within one base of it there is no much larger clone, and no base qualities were kept.

For CDR1 and CDR2, the germline V gene (reference sequence) lists GTSNPN and SVGIG. The CDR3 goes from the cysteine to the phenylalanine over 15 residues. Just CDR3 DNA is preserved here, 45 bases in frame from base 1. At the junction V is shortened by 1 base and J by 4 bases; bases outside the gene matches: 8. This sequence originates from a female donor with multiple sclerosis, enrolled in a pregnancy study. Here the chain combines TRBV30 and TRBJ2-7; TRBD2 matches 9 bases in the middle. Sequencing used CD4+ T cells from peripheral blood mononuclear cells, obtained before pregnancy. The CDR3 sequence is CAWSGEAGGSYEQYF. The base sequence is TGTGCCTGGAGTGGGGAAGCGGGAGGATCTTACGAGCAGTACTTC. The reference TRBV30 and TRBJ2-7 proteins fill in what lies around the CDR3, so the full variable domain reads SQTIHQWPATLVQPVGSPLSLECTVEGTSNPNLYWYRQAAGRGLQLLFYSVGIGQISSEVPQNLSASRPQDRQFILSSKKLLLSDSGFYLCAWSGEAGGSYEQYFGPGTRLTVT.